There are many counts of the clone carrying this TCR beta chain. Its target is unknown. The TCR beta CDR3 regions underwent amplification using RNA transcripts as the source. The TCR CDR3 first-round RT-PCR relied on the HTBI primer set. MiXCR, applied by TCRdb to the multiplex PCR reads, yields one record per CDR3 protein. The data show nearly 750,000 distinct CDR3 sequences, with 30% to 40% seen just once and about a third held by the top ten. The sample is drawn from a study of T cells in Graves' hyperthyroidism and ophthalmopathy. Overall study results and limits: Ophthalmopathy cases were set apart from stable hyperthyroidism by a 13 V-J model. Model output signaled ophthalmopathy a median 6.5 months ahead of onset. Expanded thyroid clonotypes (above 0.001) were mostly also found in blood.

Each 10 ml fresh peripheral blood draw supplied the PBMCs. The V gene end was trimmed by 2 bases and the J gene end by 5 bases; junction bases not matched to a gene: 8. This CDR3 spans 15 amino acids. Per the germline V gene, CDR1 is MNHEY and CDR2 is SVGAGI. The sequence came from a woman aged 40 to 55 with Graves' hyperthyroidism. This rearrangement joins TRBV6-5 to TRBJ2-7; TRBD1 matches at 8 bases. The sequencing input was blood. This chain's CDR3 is CASSYAGQGIHEQYF. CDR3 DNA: TGTGCCAGCAGTTACGCCGGACAGGGAATACACGAGCAGTACTTC.